This passage covers 3 T cell receptor beta chains from one sample sequenced in a study of blood T cells in healthy people across ages (dated by TCRdb to the mid-2010s). The library came from 5' RACE. The reads were generated on an Illumina HiSeq 2500. A second PCR of roughly 6 to 12 cycles was run with a J-beta primer mix and a sample-barcoded 5' primer. The public reads were reanalyzed by TCRdb: fastp trimming at Q25, MiXCR alignment, in-frame beta chains only. Rows with a matching CDR3 protein are joined into one entry that keeps the most common DNA and genes. For this sample there are approximately 1,100,000 distinct CDR3 sequences; 35% to 55% appear just once. The ten largest clones represent about 20% of the sample. Sequences were obtained from blood. Receptors were obtained from a woman in her sixties or seventies in good health.

On this clonotype itself: One end of the junction is discordant with germline, which a read error may explain. CDR3 protein: CSVASGSFYEQYF. CDR3 sequence (DNA): TGCAGCGTCGCTAGCGGGAGTTTCTACGAACAGTACTTC. The chain has TRBV29-1 and TRBJ2-7; the match to TRBD2 covers 10 bases. In germline, CDR1 is SQVTM, CDR2 ANQGSEA. This CDR3 has 13 residues.

In this sample, this clonotype turned up once. The J gene is TRBJ2-3, the V gene TRBV5-1, with 7 bases matching TRBD1. Per germline, CDR1 SGHRS and CDR2 YFSETQ. Losses at the gene ends were 4 bases for V and 2 bases for J; bases not matched to a gene: 4. The length of the CDR3 is 14 residues. The CDR3 reads CASSHGQDTDTQYF. In nucleotides, the CDR3 is TGCGCCAGCAGCCACGGACAGGACACAGATACGCAGTATTTT.

The CDR3 reads CASSPGQGGSTYEQYF. CDR3 bases: TGTGCCAGCAGTCCCGGACAGGGCGGTTCCACCTACGAGCAGTACTTC. The V gene is TRBV7-9, the J gene TRBJ2-4; 8 bases map to TRBD1. The last part of the DNA fits TRBJ2-7 better; the J call may be wrong. The CDR3 contains 16 residues. The germline V gene has CDR1 SEHNR and CDR2 FQNEAQ (reference sequence).